The next 22 T cell receptor beta chains were all read from a single sample in a study of patients and donors after allogeneic stem cell transplantation. TCRdb reprocessed the RT-PCR reads with MiXCR, giving one entry per CDR3 protein. The sample includes more than 150,000 distinct CDR3 sequences, 41% of them seen just once. Source material: blood, either unsorted or a sorted T cell fraction (not recorded which). Receptor source: a human donor who was either an allogeneic HSCT recipient or a stem cell or donor lymphocyte infusion donor (not recorded which). It is not recorded whose cells these are; they may come from a transplant donor.

This clonotype was recorded a few times. This chain links TRBV7-3 with TRBJ2-1; 9 nucleotides agree with TRBD2. CDR1 SGHTA and CDR2 FQGTGA come from the germline V gene. This CDR3 is 16 amino acids long. V was pared by 5 bases and J by 6 bases, with 11 bases of the junction left unmatched. CDR3 coding DNA: TGTGCCAGCAGCCACGGGGGCGGGAGGGCCACCAATGAGCAGTTCTTC. Translated: CASSHGGGRATNEQFF.

This clonotype turned up a few times. This chain joins TRBV5-1 and TRBJ1-3; D remains ambiguous. The CDR3 has 16 amino acids. V lost 0 bases to trimming and J lost 1 base, with 11 bases between them. CDR1 is SGHRS and CDR2 is YFSETQ in the germline V gene. CDR3 loop: CASSLEGSRSGNTIYF. CDR3 DNA sequence: TGCGCCAGCAGCTTGGAAGGGAGCCGGTCTGGAAACACCATATATTTT.

This sequence joins TRBV10-3 and TRBJ2-7; D unresolved. Trimming shortened V by 2 bases and J by 5 bases, and 10 bases separated the two germline ends. The CDR3 sequence is 13 residues long. Germline-derived CDR1 and CDR2 are ENHRY and SYGVKD. This CDR3 is CAISEPTPNEQYF. CDR3 sequence (DNA): TGTGCCATCAGTGAGCCGACCCCTAACGAGCAGTACTTC.

The V call is TRBV6-5, the J call TRBJ2-1, with D perhaps TRBD2 (5 bases). This CDR3 is 17 amino acids long. Between the trimmed V and J ends, which lost 5 bases and 5 bases, there was a span of 22 bases. CDR1 MNHEY and CDR2 SVGAGI come from the germline V gene. The CDR3 loop reads CASSPLPGLAEHNEQFF. For the CDR3, the DNA is TGTGCCAGCAGTCCCCTCCCTGGGCTAGCAGAACACAATGAGCAGTTCTTC.

The V gene is TRBV28, the J gene TRBJ1-1; D call uncertain. The germline V gene has CDR1 MDHEN and CDR2 SYDVKM. Trimming removed 6 bases at V and 10 bases at J, with 15 bases between. CDR3 length: 12 residues. This chain's CDR3 is CASSLGRETAFF. CDR3 sequence (DNA): TGTGCCAGCAGCCTTGGACGGGAAACAGCTTTCTTT.

This clonotype was detected once. This chain links TRBV12-3 or TRBV12-4 with TRBJ1-2, with TRBD1 as a possible D gene (6 bases). The CDR3 extends over 18 amino acids. The V end was cut by 5 bases, the J end by 0 bases, with 22 bases between. The chain's CDR3 is CASSGGDTGHIANYGYTF. The DNA for the CDR3 is TGTGCCAGCAGTGGCGGGGACACGGGGCACATAGCTAACTATGGCTACACCTTC.

There are a few counts of this clonotype. The chain has TRBV7-9 and TRBJ1-1; D not resolved. The germline V gene has CDR1 SEHNR and CDR2 FQNEAQ (reference sequence). The CDR3 contains 15 residues. With 0 bases removed from V and 1 base from J, the gap between germline ends came to 9 bases. The CDR3 DNA follows: TGTGCCAGCAGCTTAGCGCCGGCAACGAACACTGAAGCTTTCTTT. Its translation: CASSLAPATNTEAFF.

The rearrangement joins TRBV20-1 to TRBJ1-1; D is uncertain. From germline, CDR1 is DFQATT and CDR2 SNEGSKA (reference sequence). V was clipped by 3 bases and J by 0 bases, with 11 bases between them. The length of the CDR3 is 14 residues. CDR3 region: CSARSHVMNTEAFF. The CDR3 nucleotides read TGCAGTGCTAGGAGTCACGTCATGAACACTGAAGCTTTCTTT.

This clonotype was counted only a few times. The chain links TRBV24-1 to TRBJ1-6, with no clear D. The V end was cut by 2 bases, the J end by 7 bases, with 8 bases between. The CDR3 consists of 14 residues. CDR1 and CDR2 from the germline V gene are KGHDR and SFDVKD. The CDR3 reads CATSDSTRNSPLHF. CDR3 bases: TGTGCCACCAGTGATTCCACCCGGAATTCACCCCTCCACTTT.

The chain is built from TRBV28 and TRBJ2-7, with no clear D. This CDR3 is built from 15 residues. Germline-derived CDR1 and CDR2 are MDHEN and SYDVKM. Between the trimmed V and J ends, which lost 3 bases and 6 bases, there was a span of 18 bases. In DNA form, the CDR3 reads TGTGCCAGCAGTTTGCGTGGCCTAGGTGGATTCGAGCAGTACTTC. It translates to CASSLRGLGGFEQYF. Variable domain in full (rest from reference TRBV28 and TRBJ2-7): DVKVTQSSRYLVKRTGEKVFLECVQDMDHENMFWYRQDPGLGLRLIYFSYDVKMKEKGDIPEGYSVSREKKERFSLILESASTNQTSMYLCASSLRGLGGFEQYFGPGTRLTVT.

The V call is TRBV9, the J call TRBJ1-1; the D is unclear. The CDR3 is made up of 14 amino acids. The germline V gene encodes CDR1 SGDLS and CDR2 YYNGEE. V dropped 0 bases and J dropped 4 bases, with 10 bases sitting between them. CDR3 nucleotides: TGTGCCAGCAGCGTAGATGAGGTGTCCACTGAAGCTTTCTTT. Translation: CASSVDEVSTEAFF.

This chain links TRBV28 with TRBJ2-1; 11 nucleotides align to TRBD1. This CDR3 spans 15 amino acids. The V and J ends lost 7 bases and 7 bases, in that order; junction bases with no gene match: 9. The V gene's germline CDR1 is MDHEN and CDR2 SYDVKM. The CDR3 coding sequence is TGTGCCAGCACCCAGAGCGGGACAGGGGGAAATGAGCAGTTCTTC. Protein: CASTQSGTGGNEQFF.

The J gene is TRBJ1-4, the V gene TRBV29-1; 10 positions match TRBD1. Losses at the gene ends were 5 bases for V and 6 bases for J; bases not matched to a gene: 3. Germline assignment: CDR1 SQVTM and CDR2 ANQGSEA. The CDR3 runs 13 residues. The CDR3 region is CSVSGTGDEKLFF. In DNA, the CDR3 is TGCAGCGTTTCCGGGACAGGGGATGAAAAACTGTTTTTT.

V and J are TRBV28 and TRBJ1-3; D unclear. This CDR3 comprises 12 residues. Germline CDR1 reads MDHEN; CDR2 reads SYDVKM. Trimming cost V 4 bases and J 5 bases, with 6 bases left between them. In DNA form, the CDR3 reads TGTGCCAGCAGTTCTCAAAGAAACACCATATATTTT. It codes for CASSSQRNTIYF.

This clonotype was counted a few times. V is TRBV9 and J is TRBJ2-5; TRBD2 is a possible D gene (6 bases). Trimming pared 0 bases from V and 3 bases from J, leaving 15 bases between. Germline CDR1 and CDR2: SGDLS and YYNGEE. This CDR3 contains 16 residues. The CDR3: CASSVGAQGGKETQYF. CDR3 sequence (DNA): TGTGCCAGCAGCGTAGGAGCTCAGGGAGGAAAAGAGACCCAGTACTTC.

This clonotype was seen a handful of times. Relative to the germline gene, one junction end is altered; a read error may explain this. The rearrangement joins TRBV4-3 to TRBJ1-4; 7 nucleotides align to TRBD1. The CDR3 is made up of 15 amino acids. The germline V gene encodes CDR1 LGHNA and CDR2 YSLEER. The DNA for the CDR3 is TGTGCCAGCAGCCCTGGGACAGCAACTAATGAAAAACTGTTTTTT. It is translated as CASSPGTATNEKLFF.

The chain carries TRBV6-6 and TRBJ2-3, with 7 nucleotides matching TRBD2. CDR3 size: 17 residues. V dropped 0 bases and J dropped 10; count of bases not matched to a gene: 16. Germline V gene lookup returns CDR1 MNHNY and CDR2 SVGAGI (reference sequence). The CDR3 DNA reads as TGTGCCAGCAGTTACTCGCTCATCCGGGGGGAAATGGGGGCGCAGTATTTT. Amino acid sequence: CASSYSLIRGEMGAQYF.

J is TRBJ2-3 and V is TRBV4-2; 11 positions agree with TRBD2. With 4 bases clipped from V and 3 bases from J, the junction kept 6 bases outside the gene matches. Germline values: CDR1 LGHNA, CDR2 YNFKEQ. The CDR3 is 16 residues long. The CDR3 bases are TGTGCCAGCAGCCCCTTACTAGCGGGAGTTACAGATACGCAGTATTTT. This encodes CASSPLLAGVTDTQYF.

In this sample, this clonotype turned up a few times. The chain couples TRBV4-3 to TRBJ2-7; D unresolved. V lost 0 bases, J lost 0 bases, and 6 bases lay in between. This CDR3 has 14 amino acids. Germline V lookup: CDR1 LGHNA, CDR2 YSLEER. The CDR3 loop is CASSQDRTSYEQYF. In nucleotides, the CDR3 is TGCGCCAGCAGCCAAGATCGAACCTCCTACGAGCAGTACTTC.

This sequence joins TRBV10-3 and TRBJ2-1, with D tentatively TRBD1 (6 bases). Trimming removed 2 bases from V and 9 bases from J, with 17 bases in between. This CDR3 spans 15 amino acids. Germline V lookup: CDR1 ENHRY, CDR2 SYGVKD. CDR3 DNA: TGTGCCATCAGTGAGGGGACACCAGCACCCGTTGAGCAGTTCTTC. Its protein is CAISEGTPAPVEQFF.

This clonotype showed up just a few times. J is TRBJ1-5 and V is TRBV7-9; D ambiguous. V lost 3 bases, J lost 5 bases, and 11 bases lay in between. The length of the CDR3 is 14 residues. CDR1 is SEHNR, CDR2 FQNEAQ, per germline (reference sequence). In DNA form, the CDR3 reads TGTGCCAGCAGCTTGGCCGACGGTTATCAGCCCCAGCATTTT. This codes for CASSLADGYQPQHF.

The table lists this clonotype with a few counts. The rearrangement links TRBV29-1 to TRBJ2-3; TRBD1 agrees at 7 bases. This CDR3 is built from 13 residues. Unmatched junction bases numbered 4, after V lost 3 bases and J lost 4 bases. CDR1 SQVTM and CDR2 ANQGSEA come from the germline V gene. The CDR3 spells CSVDEGGADTQYF. The CDR3 coding sequence is TGCAGCGTTGACGAAGGGGGCGCAGATACGCAGTATTTT.